This TCR beta chain was obtained from a study of spatial heterogeneity in lung cancer. Looking at the study overall: When available, follow-up PBMC samples taken a median of around 2 years after resection were sequenced.

TCRdb independently ran MiXCR on the 5' RACE reads; one entry per CDR3 protein. The sample comprises over 15,000 distinct CDR3 sequences, 19% of which are singletons, and under 8% rests with the top ten. As to time point: blood at routine non-recurrence follow-up after resection. Whole RNA was taken from tumor, nontumor lung or frozen PBMC; it was then sequenced unsorted. Germline V gives CDR1 SGHTA, CDR2 FQGNSA. The length of the CDR3 is 15 residues. V was trimmed by 5 bases and J by 6 bases, leaving 19 bases between them. The TCR comes from a male donor with early-stage non-small cell lung cancer. V is TRBV7-2 and J is TRBJ1-2, with D uncertain. Here the sequenced sample was PBMCs, taken at follow-up. The CDR3 bases are TGTGCCAGCAGCCAGTCGGTCCCGGATCCGCATGGCTACACCTTC. Amino acids: CASSQSVPDPHGYTF.